These T cell receptor beta chains were read from a single sample in a study of blood T cell repertoires in COVID-19. The data were produced by immunoSEQ multiplex PCR, yet TCRdb's version contains in-frame clones alone and is incomplete. This table has a few hundred thousand clones, approximately 87% appearing once. The sample comprised peripheral blood. The receptors come from a man between 60 and 75 years old who had recovered from COVID-19. Both conserved end residues are part of each CDR3. The order of the fields is V gene, J gene, D gene, CDR3 protein, CDR3 DNA. D genes are given only for firm matches.

V: TRBV7-6; J: TRBJ1-4; D: TRBD1; CDR3: CASSRGQVPPEKLFF; DNA: TGTGCCAGCAGCAGAGGACAGGTTCCTCCTGAAAAACTGTTTTTT
V: TRBV7-8; J: TRBJ2-5; D: TRBD2; CDR3: CASSLARASGVGIWTQYF; DNA: TGTGCCAGCAGCTTAGCTCGTGCTAGCGGGGTGGGCATCTGGACCCAGTACTTC
V: TRBV19; J: TRBJ2-6; D: TRBD1; CDR3: CASRRTGSSGANVLTF; DNA: TGTGCCAGTAGGCGGACAGGGAGCTCTGGGGCCAACGTCCTGACTTTC
V: TRBV7-2; J: TRBJ2-3; D: TRBD1; CDR3: CASSRHRGSADTQYF; DNA: TGTGCCAGCAGCCGCCACAGGGGATCCGCAGATACGCAGTATTTT
V: TRBV7-9; J: TRBJ1-4; D: .; CDR3: CASSLAGAPNEKLFF; DNA: TGTGCCAGCAGCTTAGCGGGGGCACCGAATGAAAAACTGTTTTTT
V: TRBV27; J: TRBJ2-1; D: TRBD2; CDR3: CASSFRSSGSLNEQFF; DNA: TGTGCCAGCAGTTTCCGCTCTAGCGGGAGTCTTAATGAGCAGTTCTTC
V: TRBV14; J: TRBJ2-7; D: .; CDR3: CASSLIGGNYEQYF; DNA: TGTGCCAGCAGCCTAATTGGGGGGAACTACGAGCAGTACTTC
V: TRBV5-1; J: TRBJ2-4; D: .; CDR3: CASSFPGNIQYF; DNA: TGCGCCAGCAGCTTCCCGGGAAACATTCAGTACTTC
V: TRBV28; J: TRBJ2-5; D: .; CDR3: CASSLSGMIDQYF; DNA: TGTGCCAGCAGTTTATCAGGGATGATAGACCAGTACTTC
V: TRBV5-1; J: TRBJ2-5; D: TRBD2; CDR3: CASSLQRGPQETQYF; DNA: TGCGCCAGCAGCTTGCAGCGGGGGCCTCAAGAGACCCAGTACTTC